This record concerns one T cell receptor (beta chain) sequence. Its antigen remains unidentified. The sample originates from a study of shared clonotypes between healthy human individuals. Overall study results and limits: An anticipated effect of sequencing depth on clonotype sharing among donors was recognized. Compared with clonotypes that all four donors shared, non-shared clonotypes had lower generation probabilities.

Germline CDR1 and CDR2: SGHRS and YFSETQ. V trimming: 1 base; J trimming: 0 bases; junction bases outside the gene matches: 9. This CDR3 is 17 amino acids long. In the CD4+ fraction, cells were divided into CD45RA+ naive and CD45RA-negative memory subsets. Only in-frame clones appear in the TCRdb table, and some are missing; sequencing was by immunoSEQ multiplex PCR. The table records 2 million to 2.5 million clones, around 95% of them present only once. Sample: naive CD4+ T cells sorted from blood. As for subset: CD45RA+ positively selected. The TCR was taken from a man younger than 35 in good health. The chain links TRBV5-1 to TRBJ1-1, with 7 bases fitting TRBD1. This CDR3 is CASSLRFRDSMNTEAFF. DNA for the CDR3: TGCGCCAGCAGCTTGCGATTCCGGGACAGCATGAACACTGAAGCTTTCTTT. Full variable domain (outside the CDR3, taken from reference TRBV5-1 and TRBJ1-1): KAGVTQTPRYLIKTRGQQVTLSCSPISGHRSVSWYQQTPGQGLQFLFEYFSETQRNKGNFPGRFSGRQFSNSRSEMNVSTLELGDSALYLCASSLRFRDSMNTEAFFGQGTRLTVV.